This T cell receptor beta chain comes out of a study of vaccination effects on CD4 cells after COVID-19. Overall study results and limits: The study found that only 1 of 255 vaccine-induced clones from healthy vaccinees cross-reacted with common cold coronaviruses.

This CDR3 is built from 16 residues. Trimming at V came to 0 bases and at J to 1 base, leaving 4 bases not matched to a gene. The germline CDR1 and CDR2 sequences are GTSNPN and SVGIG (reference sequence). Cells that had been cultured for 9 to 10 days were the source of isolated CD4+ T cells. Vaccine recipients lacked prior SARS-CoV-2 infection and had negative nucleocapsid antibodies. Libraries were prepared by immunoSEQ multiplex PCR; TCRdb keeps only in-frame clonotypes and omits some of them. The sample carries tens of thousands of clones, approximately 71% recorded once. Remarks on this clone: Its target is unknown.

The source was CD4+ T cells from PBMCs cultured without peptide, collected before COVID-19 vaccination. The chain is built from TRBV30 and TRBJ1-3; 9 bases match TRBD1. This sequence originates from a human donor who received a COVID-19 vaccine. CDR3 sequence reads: CAWSVRDRVSGNTIYF. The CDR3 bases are TGTGCCTGGAGTGTACGGGACAGGGTTTCTGGAAACACCATATATTTT.